This T cell receptor (beta chain) is drawn from a study of blood T cell repertoires in COVID-19. Germline CDR1 reads MDHEN; CDR2 reads SYDVKM. Trimming cost V 6 bases and J 3 bases; bases outside gene matches: 8. The CDR3 contains 16 residues. Libraries were prepared by immunoSEQ multiplex PCR; TCRdb keeps only in-frame clonotypes and omits some of them. The table includes 170,000 or so clones, about four fifths detected once. The genes are TRBV28 and TRBJ2-2; TRBD1 aligns across 9 bases. The specimen sequenced was peripheral blood. The TCR originated in a young man with active or convalescent COVID-19. CDR3 sequence: CASRLQGAGDTGELFF. The CDR3, as DNA: TGTGCCAGCAGGCTACAGGGGGCGGGTGACACCGGGGAGCTGTTTTTT.